Sequencing of this T cell receptor beta chain was carried out in a study of identical twins. Overall study results and limits: The study found that models underestimated out-of-frame TCR alpha sharing in monozygotic twins.

The CDR3 is 16 amino acids. CDR1 and CDR2 from the germline V gene are SGDLS and YYNGEE. V lost 2 bases, J lost 6 bases, and 10 bases stayed unmatched. From the 5' RACE reads, TCRdb called clonotypes with MiXCR, one entry per CDR3 protein. The repertoire consists of 700,000 or so distinct CDR3 sequences, with over 8.5% occurring once and the leading ten covering 0.98%. A remark on this clonotype: No antigen is known for it.

Separately, the same data were catalogued under a study of yellow fever vaccine responses in identical twins.

V usage is TRBV9 and J usage is TRBJ2-1, with 8 positions matching TRBD1. Sequenced input: PBMCs. This sequence was found in a woman younger than 35 in good health. The CDR3 nucleotides are TGTGCCAGCAGCGTCCGAACAGGGGGAGTTGGCAATGAGCAGTTCTTC. Amino acids: CASSVRTGGVGNEQFF.